A single sample is the source of the 26 T cell receptor beta chains below, sequenced in a study of OX40 agonist ivuxolimab in advanced cancers. Only in-frame clones appear in the TCRdb table, and some are missing; sequencing was by immunoSEQ multiplex PCR. Here the sample spans about 25,000 clones, 70% to 90% being singletons. The sequenced sample was CD4+ or CD8+ T cells sorted from blood, obtained in a trial of the OX40 agonist ivuxolimab. Receptors originate from an adult with an advanced solid tumor such as melanoma, head and neck, liver or kidney cancer.

This chain links TRBV27 with TRBJ2-5; D perhaps matches TRBD1 (7 bases). This CDR3 contains 12 residues. CDR1 MNHEY and CDR2 SMNVEV come from the germline V gene (reference sequence). Trimming took 6 bases from V and 9 from J, leaving 14 bases between them. The CDR3 reads CASSRGTDSQYF. The CDR3 nucleotides are TGTGCCAGCAGCCGCGGGACAGATTCCCAGTACTTC.

The chain carries TRBV27 and TRBJ2-7, with D perhaps TRBD2 (6 bases). V was clipped by 3 bases and J by 3 bases, with 9 bases between them. Germline CDR1 MNHEY, CDR2 SMNVEV (reference sequence). The CDR3 extends over 13 amino acids. The DNA of the CDR3 is TGTGCCAGCAGTTTTCTAGCGAGCTACGAGCAGTACTTC. Protein sequence: CASSFLASYEQYF.

The gene calls are TRBV25-1 and TRBJ2-5, with D tentatively TRBD1 (6 bases). The CDR3 length is 14 residues. The germline V gene encodes CDR1 MGHDK and CDR2 SYGVNS. V was shortened by 3 bases and J by 2 bases, with 10 bases between the two germline ends. The CDR3: CASSEARGQETQYF. The CDR3 coding sequence is TGTGCCAGCAGTGAGGCAAGGGGGCAAGAGACCCAGTACTTC.

The gene calls are TRBV13 and TRBJ1-4, with D possibly being TRBD1 (6 bases). The CDR3 has 13 residues. V was trimmed by 3 bases and J by 7 bases, leaving 9 bases between them. The germline CDR1 and CDR2 sequences are PRHDT and FYEKMQ (reference sequence). The CDR3 bases are TGTGCCAGCAGCTTCAGGGGCGGTGAAAAACTGTTTTTT. Translating gives CASSFRGGEKLFF.

This clone has only a few counts. The CDR3 loop reads CASQTSGELFF. For the CDR3, the DNA is TGTGCCAGCCAAACTAGCGGGGAGCTGTTTTTT. V usage is TRBV19 and J usage is TRBJ2-2; maybe TRBD2 (5 bases). V lost 9 bases to trimming and J lost 7 bases, with 9 bases between them. Germline CDR1 and CDR2: LNHDA and SQIVND (reference sequence). CDR3 length: 11 residues.

A single count supports this clone. This rearrangement joins TRBV5-6 to TRBJ2-1; D gene unclear. CDR3 length: 11 residues. Trimming shortened V by 0 bases and J by 9 bases, and 4 bases separated the two germline ends. Germline lookup yields CDR1 SGHDT and CDR2 YYEEEE. The CDR3: CASSLGGEQFF. The CDR3 DNA sequence: TGTGCCAGCAGCTTGGGGGGTGAGCAGTTCTTC.

This rearrangement joins TRBV21-1 to TRBJ2-1. TRBV21-1 is an annotated pseudogene. This CDR3 comprises 20 residues. The CDR3, as DNA: TGTGCCAGCAGCAAAGGTCGGTTTCCGGGTCCTTTTGGGGGATACAATGAGCAGTTCTTC. Translation gives CASSKGRFPGPFGGYNEQFF.

The CDR3 DNA reads TGTGCCAGCAGTTACCTAGCGGGAGCTTACACCGGGGAGCTGTTTTTT. Translating it yields CASSYLAGAYTGELFF. This chain links TRBV6-5 with TRBJ2-2; 10 bases are a match to TRBD2. Looked up from germline, CDR1 is MNHEY and CDR2 is SVGAGI. CDR3 length equals 16 residues. V lost 2 bases, J lost 3 bases, and 3 bases stayed unmatched.

The chain combines TRBV28 with TRBJ2-1; 11 bases agree with TRBD2. The trim removed 5 bases at V and 3 bases at J, leaving 15 bases unmatched. Germline assignment: CDR1 MDHEN and CDR2 SYDVKM. The CDR3 has 19 residues. The CDR3 loop is CASSLLLAGVRYRYNEQFF. The CDR3 bases are TGTGCCAGCAGTCTCCTACTAGCGGGAGTTAGATATCGCTACAATGAGCAGTTCTTC.

CDR3 coding DNA: TGCAGCGTCAGAGCGGGAGGCACCGGGGAGCTGTTTTTT. This codes for CSVRAGGTGELFF. The chain couples TRBV29-1 to TRBJ2-2; TRBD2 agrees at 9 bases. The V and J ends lost 6 bases and 4 bases, in that order; junction bases with no gene match: 3. CDR1 and CDR2 from the germline V gene are SQVTM and ANQGSEA. The CDR3 extends over 13 amino acids.

The rearrangement uses TRBV2 and TRBJ2-7; D unresolved. With 6 bases removed from V and 5 bases from J, the gap between germline ends came to 11 bases. CDR1 is SNHLY and CDR2 is FYNNEI in the germline V gene. The CDR3 is 12 residues long. CDR3 in amino acids: CASRLGYNEQYF. The CDR3 nucleotides read TGTGCCAGCAGGTTGGGGTACAACGAGCAGTACTTC.

This clone was recorded only once. The DNA for the CDR3 is TGTGCCAGCAGCCAGCGGGAGGTGGAAGAGACCCAGTACTTC. This sequence encodes CASSQREVEETQYF. The chain couples TRBV5-4 to TRBJ2-5, with 9 bases identical to TRBD2. The germline V gene has CDR1 SGHNT and CDR2 YYREEE (reference sequence). The CDR3 totals 14 residues. V shed 4 bases and J 3 bases; nucleotides not matched to a gene: 4.

This clone was seen only a few times. The V and J genes are TRBV5-1 and TRBJ2-7; the D is unclear. The CDR3 is made up of 14 amino acids. Germline values: CDR1 SGHRS, CDR2 YFSETQ. Trimming stripped 0 bases from V and 2 bases from J, with 9 bases between. The CDR3 DNA sequence: TGCGCCAGCAGCTTGGATGCTGAAACCTACGAGCAGTACTTC. Translation: CASSLDAETYEQYF.

V is TRBV11-2 and J is TRBJ2-1, with TRBD2 matching 12 bases. CDR1 and CDR2 from the germline V gene are SGHAT and FQNNGV. V dropped 7 bases and J dropped 5; count of bases not matched to a gene: 3. The CDR3 loop spans 14 amino acids. The CDR3 loop reads CASNLAGGDNEQFF. CDR3 coding DNA: TGTGCCAGCAATCTAGCGGGAGGGGACAATGAGCAGTTCTTC.

The CDR3 here is CASSPGLVGVEQYF. The DNA for the CDR3 is TGTGCCAGCAGTCCAGGACTAGTGGGTGTCGAGCAGTACTTC. The rearrangement joins TRBV27 to TRBJ2-7, with 7 bases matching TRBD2. The germline CDR1 and CDR2 sequences are MNHEY and SMNVEV (reference sequence). The J segment lost 6 bases and the V segment lost 5 bases, leaving 10 bases of the junction unmatched. This CDR3 contains 14 residues.

This clone was detected only a few times. The chain couples TRBV5-1 to TRBJ2-3, with a possible D match to TRBD1 (5 bases). Germline V gives CDR1 SGHRS, CDR2 YFSETQ. V gave up 3 bases and J gave up 3 bases, with 14 bases separating them. This CDR3 is built from 15 residues. Written as DNA, the CDR3 is TGCGCCAGCAGCTCCCAGGCAGGGTTAACAGATACGCAGTATTTT. Its protein product is CASSSQAGLTDTQYF.

The J gene is TRBJ2-7, the V gene TRBV6-6, with 8 nucleotides matching TRBD2. CDR1 and CDR2 from the germline V gene are MNHNY and SVGAGI (reference sequence). J was trimmed by 5 bases and V by 2 bases; bases with no gene match: 5. The CDR3 spans 14 residues. The CDR3 DNA reads as TGTGCCAGCAGTTACGGGACTAGATGGGACGAGCAGTACTTC. Translation: CASSYGTRWDEQYF.

The V gene is TRBV27, the J gene TRBJ2-5, with 10 bases matching TRBD2. This CDR3 has 16 residues. CDR1 and CDR2 (germline): MNHEY, SMNVEV (reference sequence). The trim removed 5 bases at V and 11 bases at J, leaving 17 bases unmatched. The CDR3 nucleotides read TGTGCCAGCAGTCCCTTACGTCTAGCGGGAGCCGAAGAGCAGTACTTC. Its protein product is CASSPLRLAGAEEQYF.

The V gene is TRBV5-5, the J gene TRBJ1-2, with D uncertain. Germline CDR1 is SGHKS and CDR2 is YYEKEE (reference sequence). The CDR3 has 14 residues. V was cut by 1 base and J by 6 bases, with 13 bases left in between. The CDR3 sequence: CASSLLPGSDGYTF. The CDR3, as DNA: TGTGCCAGCAGCTTGCTCCCGGGGTCGGATGGCTACACCTTC.

This chain connects TRBV7-9 to TRBJ2-5; 7 bases map to TRBD2. The CDR3 is 15 amino acids. The germline V gene has CDR1 SEHNR and CDR2 FQNEAQ (reference sequence). V lost 5 bases, J lost 1 base, and 7 bases stayed unmatched. The CDR3 nucleotides read TGTGCCAGCAGCAGCCTAGCGGACGTCCAAGAGACCCAGTACTTC. This codes for CASSSLADVQETQYF.

The CDR3 loop is CATSPLALTDTQYF. In nucleotides, the CDR3 is TGTGCCACCAGCCCCCTAGCGCTCACAGATACGCAGTATTTT. The chain combines TRBV15 with TRBJ2-3; perhaps TRBD2 as D (6 bases). The V gene's germline CDR1 is LNHNV and CDR2 YYDKDF (reference sequence). There are 14 residues in the CDR3. V gave up 5 bases and J gave up 2 bases, with 11 bases separating them. Based on the CDR3 plus reference TRBV15 and TRBJ2-3, the full variable domain is DAMVIQNPRYQVTQFGKPVTLSCSQTLNHNVMYWYQQKSSQAPKLLFHYYDKDFNNEADTPDNFQSRRPNTSFCFLDIRSPGLGDTAMYLCATSPLALTDTQYFGPGTRLTVL.

This rearrangement joins TRBV28 to TRBJ2-1, with D possibly matching TRBD2 (6 bases). The CDR3 loop spans 15 amino acids. Trimming left V 5 bases short and J 9 bases short, with 20 bases between. In germline, CDR1 is MDHEN, CDR2 SYDVKM. The CDR3 loop reads CASSPTGAGGSEQFF. DNA for the CDR3: TGTGCCAGCAGTCCTACCGGGGCCGGAGGGAGTGAGCAGTTCTTC.

The J gene is TRBJ2-7, the V gene TRBV27; 11 bases fit TRBD1. Germline lookup yields CDR1 MNHEY and CDR2 SMNVEV (reference sequence). The CDR3 extends over 14 amino acids. The ends lost 6 bases at V and 3 bases at J; junction bases unmatched: 4. The CDR3: CASRWTGGYYEQYF. As DNA, the CDR3 is TGTGCCAGCAGGTGGACAGGGGGCTACTACGAGCAGTACTTC.

This chain joins TRBV19 and TRBJ2-7, with a tentative D call TRBD1 (5 bases). The V gene's germline CDR1 is LNHDA and CDR2 SQIVND (reference sequence). The ends were cut back, 6 bases at V and 2 bases at J, with 11 bases in the middle. This CDR3 has 13 amino acids. CDR3 region: CASSSRVPYEQYF. The CDR3 DNA follows: TGTGCCAGTAGCAGCAGGGTACCCTACGAGCAGTACTTC. Full variable domain (remainder filled in from reference TRBV19 and TRBJ2-7): DGGITQSPKYLFRKEGQNVTLSCEQNLNHDAMYWYRQDPGQGLRLIYYSQIVNDFQKGDIAEGYSVSREKKESFPLTVTSAQKNPTAFYLCASSSRVPYEQYFGPGTRLTVT.

This chain joins TRBV6-5 and TRBJ2-1; 12 bases map to TRBD2. The V gene end was trimmed by 4 bases and the J gene end by 8 bases; junction bases not matched to a gene: 9. This CDR3 is built from 16 residues. Germline loops: CDR1 MNHEY, CDR2 SVGAGI. The CDR3 DNA reads TGTGCCAGCAGTTTGGGACTAGCGGGTGTGGAGGATGAGCAGTTCTTC. Encoded protein: CASSLGLAGVEDEQFF.

V usage is TRBV30 and J usage is TRBJ2-7; 8 nucleotides agree with TRBD1. Germline loops: CDR1 GTSNPN, CDR2 SVGIG (reference sequence). J was trimmed by 3 bases and V by 3 bases; bases with no gene match: 7. CDR3 size: 14 residues. CDR3 in DNA: TGTGCCTGGAGCTCCCGGGACAGGTTCTACGAGCAGTACTTC. Residues: CAWSSRDRFYEQYF.